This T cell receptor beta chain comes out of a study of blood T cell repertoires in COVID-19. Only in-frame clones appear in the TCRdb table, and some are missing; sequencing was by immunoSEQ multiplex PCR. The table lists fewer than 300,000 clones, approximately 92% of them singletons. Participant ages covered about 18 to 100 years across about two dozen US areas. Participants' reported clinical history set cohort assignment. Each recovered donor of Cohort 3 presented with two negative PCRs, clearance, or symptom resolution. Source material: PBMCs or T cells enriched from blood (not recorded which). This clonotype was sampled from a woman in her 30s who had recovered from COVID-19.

The chain's CDR3 is CASSGLAGGPDYNEQFF. The CDR3 DNA sequence: TGTGCCAGTAGTGGACTAGCGGGAGGCCCGGATTACAATGAGCAGTTCTTC. The chain combines TRBV19 with TRBJ2-1, with 14 bases identical to TRBD2. From germline, CDR1 is LNHDA and CDR2 SQIVND (reference sequence). V lost 5 bases to trimming and J lost 4 bases; unmatched junction nucleotides: 7. The CDR3 loop spans 17 amino acids.